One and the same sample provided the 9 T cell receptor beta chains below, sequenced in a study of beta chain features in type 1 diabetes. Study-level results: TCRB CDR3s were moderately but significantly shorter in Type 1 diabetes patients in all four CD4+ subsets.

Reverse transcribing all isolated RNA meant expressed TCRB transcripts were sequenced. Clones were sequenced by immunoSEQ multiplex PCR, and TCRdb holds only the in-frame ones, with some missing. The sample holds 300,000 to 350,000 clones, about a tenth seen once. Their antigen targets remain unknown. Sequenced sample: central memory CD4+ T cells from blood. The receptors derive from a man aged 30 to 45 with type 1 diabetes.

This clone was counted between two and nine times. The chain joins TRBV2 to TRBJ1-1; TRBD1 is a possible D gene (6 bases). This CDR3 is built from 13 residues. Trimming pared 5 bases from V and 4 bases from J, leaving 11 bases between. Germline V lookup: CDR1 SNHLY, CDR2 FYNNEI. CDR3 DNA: TGTGCCAGCAGTCTGGACAGATTCACTGAAGCTTTCTTT. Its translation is CASSLDRFTEAFF.

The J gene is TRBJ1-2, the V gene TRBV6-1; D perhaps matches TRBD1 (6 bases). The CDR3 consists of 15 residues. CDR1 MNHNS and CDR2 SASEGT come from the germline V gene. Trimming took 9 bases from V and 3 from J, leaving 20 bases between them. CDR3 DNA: TGTGCCAGTACGGCGGGGGCCGATGGGGACTATGGCTACACCTTC. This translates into CASTAGADGDYGYTF.

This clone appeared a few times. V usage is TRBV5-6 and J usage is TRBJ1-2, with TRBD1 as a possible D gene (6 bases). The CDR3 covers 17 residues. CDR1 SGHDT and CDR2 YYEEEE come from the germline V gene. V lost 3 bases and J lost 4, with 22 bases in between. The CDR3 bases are TGTGCCAGCAGCTCCGAACGAACAGGGAGAAGCGGCTATGGCTACACCTTC. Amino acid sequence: CASSSERTGRSGYGYTF.

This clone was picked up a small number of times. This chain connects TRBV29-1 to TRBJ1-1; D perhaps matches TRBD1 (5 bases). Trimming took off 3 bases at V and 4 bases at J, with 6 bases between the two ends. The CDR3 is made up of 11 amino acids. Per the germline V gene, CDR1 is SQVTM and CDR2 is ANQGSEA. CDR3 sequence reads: CSVDGGTEAFF. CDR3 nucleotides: TGCAGCGTTGACGGGGGCACTGAAGCTTTCTTT.

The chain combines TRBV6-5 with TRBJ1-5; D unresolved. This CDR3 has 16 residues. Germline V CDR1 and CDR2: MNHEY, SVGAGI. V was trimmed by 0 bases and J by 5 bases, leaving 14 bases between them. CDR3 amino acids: CASSYSKENPYQPQHF. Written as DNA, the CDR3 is TGTGCCAGCAGTTACTCGAAGGAAAACCCGTATCAGCCCCAGCATTTT.

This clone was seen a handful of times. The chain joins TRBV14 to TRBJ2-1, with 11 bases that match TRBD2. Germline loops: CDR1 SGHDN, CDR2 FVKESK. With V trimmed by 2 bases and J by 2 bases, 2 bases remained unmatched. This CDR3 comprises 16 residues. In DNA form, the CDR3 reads TGTGCCAGCAGCCAACTAGCGGGGGGCACCTACAATGAGCAGTTCTTC. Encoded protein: CASSQLAGGTYNEQFF.

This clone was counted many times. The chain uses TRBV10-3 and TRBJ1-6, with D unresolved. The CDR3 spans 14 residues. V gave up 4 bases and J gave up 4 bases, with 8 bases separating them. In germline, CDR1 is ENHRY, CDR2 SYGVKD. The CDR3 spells CAISVSRYNSPLHF. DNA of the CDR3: TGTGCCATCAGTGTAAGCAGATATAATTCACCCCTCCACTTT.

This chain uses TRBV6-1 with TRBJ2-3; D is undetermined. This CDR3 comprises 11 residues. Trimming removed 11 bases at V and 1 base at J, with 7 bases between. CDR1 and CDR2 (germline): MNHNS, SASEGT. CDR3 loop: CAASGTDTQYF. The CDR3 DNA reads TGTGCCGCCTCGGGCACAGATACGCAGTATTTT.

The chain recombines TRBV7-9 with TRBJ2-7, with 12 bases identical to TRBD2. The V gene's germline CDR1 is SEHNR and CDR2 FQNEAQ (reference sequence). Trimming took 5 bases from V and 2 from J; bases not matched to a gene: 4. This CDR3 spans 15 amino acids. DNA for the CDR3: TGTGCCAGCAGCGCTGGACTAGCGGGACCCTACGAGCAGTACTTC. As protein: CASSAGLAGPYEQYF.